This TCR beta chain was identified during a study of cytomegalovirus exposure and HLA in healthy donors. The study sampled nominally healthy donors, though unrecorded immune exposures were likely. The PCR was carried out with 60 Vbeta primers and 13 Jbeta primers. Clones were sequenced by immunoSEQ multiplex PCR, and TCRdb holds only the in-frame ones, with some missing. The sample holds 100,000 to 150,000 clones; more than 75% are singletons and the top ten take approximately 3.9%. With regard to this clone: The target antigen is unknown. The junction departs from the called germline gene at one end, perhaps through a read error.

Whole-study results and caveats: Later work found that TCR association rates differed between HLA loci; DRB1 had the most and HLA-C the fewest. For presence/absence analyses, sequencing depth was assumed to be roughly uniform across donors. In a later analysis, productive TCRs from donors in an Asian-associated ancestry cluster reportedly carried fewer N-insertions than the cohort mean.

Germline V gene sequence: CDR1 SNHLY, CDR2 FYNNEI. This CDR3 comprises 15 residues. The J gene is TRBJ2-6, the V gene TRBV2; 8 bases are a match to TRBD1. Source material: PBMCs. This receptor was identified in a man in his forties or fifties in good health and CMV-seronegative. The CDR3 nucleotides read TGTGCCAAAGGGACAGGACGGTCTGGGGCCAACGGCCTGACTTTC. This gives the protein CAKGTGRSGANGLTF.